This passage covers 6 T cell receptor beta chains from one sample sequenced in a study of T cells after yellow fever vaccination. TCRdb passed the 5' RACE reads through MiXCR, listing each CDR3 protein once. Altogether about 130,000 distinct CDR3 sequences are present, 8% to 10% being singletons, with the ten largest covering almost 40%. Specimen: CD8+ T cells sorted from PBMCs, collected on the day of the yellow fever booster vaccination. The receptors derive from a man aged 18 to 35 who received the YFV17D yellow fever vaccine.

The rearrangement links TRBV6-5 to TRBJ1-2; no clear D. CDR1 and CDR2 from the germline V gene are MNHEY and SVGAGI. With 2 bases removed from V and 0 bases from J, the gap between germline ends came to 7 bases. This CDR3 is 14 amino acids long. The DNA of the CDR3 is TGTGCCAGCAGTTACGCAGAGTCTAACTATGGCTACACCTTC. Translated: CASSYAESNYGYTF.

This clonotype was seen only a few times. The V and J genes are TRBV5-6 and TRBJ2-2; 7 bases are a match to TRBD1. The J segment lost 3 bases and the V segment lost 3 bases, leaving 8 bases of the junction unmatched. This CDR3 region has 16 residues. The germline CDR1 and CDR2 sequences are SGHDT and YYEEEE. CDR3 sequence reads: CASSSRQGWDTGELFF. The CDR3 DNA reads TGTGCCAGCAGCTCCAGACAGGGATGGGACACCGGGGAGCTGTTTTTT.

This clonotype was detected a few times. V gene TRBV4-1 combines with J gene TRBJ2-1; the D gene is possibly TRBD2 (5 bases). Per germline, CDR1 MGHRA and CDR2 YSYEKL. The V end lost 7 bases, the J end lost 1 base, and 17 bases lay between the germline ends. CDR3 length equals 16 residues. DNA of the CDR3: TGCGCCAGCACCCCGACGGCGCAGCGGTCCTACAATGAGCAGTTCTTC. Its protein is CASTPTAQRSYNEQFF.

This clonotype was seen a handful of times. V and J are TRBV6-5 and TRBJ2-2; D gene ambiguous. This CDR3 has 14 residues. In germline, CDR1 is MNHEY, CDR2 SVGAGI. V was clipped by 5 bases and J by 6 bases, with 13 bases between them. Here the CDR3 DNA reads TGTGCCAGCAGTACGCTCCAAGAGGCCGGGGAGCTGTTTTTT. It yields the protein CASSTLQEAGELFF.

The chain employs TRBV9 and TRBJ2-1; 8 bases line up with TRBD1. Trimming at V came to 4 bases and at J to 4 bases, leaving 7 bases not matched to a gene. Germline loops: CDR1 SGDLS, CDR2 YYNGEE. The CDR3 spans 15 residues. CDR3 nucleotide sequence: TGTGCCAGCAGCCCTGGGGACAGGCTTTACAATGAGCAGTTCTTC. Translating gives CASSPGDRLYNEQFF.

The rearrangement links TRBV7-9 to TRBJ2-7; D perhaps matches TRBD2 (6 bases). From germline, CDR1 is SEHNR and CDR2 FQNEAQ (reference sequence). This CDR3 contains 14 residues. With 1 base removed from V and 3 bases from J, the gap between germline ends came to 10 bases. The CDR3 loop reads CASSLGAGIYEQYV. Here the CDR3 DNA reads TGTGCCAGCAGCTTAGGGGCGGGGATCTACGAGCAGTACGTC.